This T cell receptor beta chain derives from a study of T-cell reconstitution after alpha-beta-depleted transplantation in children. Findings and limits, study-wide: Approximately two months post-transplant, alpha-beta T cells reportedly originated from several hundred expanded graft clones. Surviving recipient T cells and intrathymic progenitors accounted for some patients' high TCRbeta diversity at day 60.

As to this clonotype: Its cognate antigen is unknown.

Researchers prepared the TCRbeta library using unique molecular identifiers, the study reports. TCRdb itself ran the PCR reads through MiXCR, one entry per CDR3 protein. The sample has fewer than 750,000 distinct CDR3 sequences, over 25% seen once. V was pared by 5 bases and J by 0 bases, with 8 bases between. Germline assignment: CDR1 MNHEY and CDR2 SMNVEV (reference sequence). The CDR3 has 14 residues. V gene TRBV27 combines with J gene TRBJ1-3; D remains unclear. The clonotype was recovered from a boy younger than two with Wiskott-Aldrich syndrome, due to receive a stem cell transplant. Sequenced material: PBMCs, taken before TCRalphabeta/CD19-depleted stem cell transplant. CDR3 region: CASSPFHSGNTIYF. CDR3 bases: TGTGCCAGCAGTCCTTTCCACTCTGGAAACACCATATATTTT.